The rows below give T cell receptor beta chains drawn from one sample of a study of molecular identifiers for immune sequencing clone quantification. TCRdb re-analysed the PCR reads in MiXCR, keeping a single row per CDR3 protein. The sample shows approximately 550,000 distinct CDR3 sequences, less than 30% of them seen only once. Sequencing used naive CD8+ T cells from blood, with Jurkat cell RNA spiked in. These receptor sequences come from a human donor in good health. Some libraries in this study had Jurkat cell RNA spiked in. Both conserved end residues are part of each CDR3. The D gene is left open where the match is weak. Rows give clone size only sometimes, using once, few, many, or a class for an expanded clone.

J gene | V gene | clone size | D gene | CDR3 protein | CDR3 DNA
TRBJ1-1 | TRBV7-9 | few | NA | CASSLGFDPNTEAFF | TGTGCCAGCAGCTTAGGATTCGACCCGAACACTGAAGCTTTCTTT
TRBJ1-4 | TRBV14 | NA | NA | CASSAFGLVNEKLFF | TGTGCCAGCAGCGCCTTCGGGCTAGTTAATGAAAAACTGTTTTTT
TRBJ2-3 | TRBV2 | many | TRBD2 | CASGSLAGFTDTQYF | TGTGCCAGCGGGTCGCTAGCGGGGTTCACAGATACGCAGTATTTT
TRBJ2-1 | TRBV6-2/TRBV6-3 | NA | TRBD2 | CASSLDEAGKYNEQFF | TGTGCCAGCAGCCTAGACGAAGCGGGGAAATACAATGAGCAGTTCTTC
TRBJ2-7 | TRBV6-2/TRBV6-3 | NA | TRBD2 | CASSYSRGDHYEQYF | TGTGCCAGCAGTTATTCGCGGGGGGATCACTACGAGCAGTACTTC
TRBJ1-1 | TRBV7-2 | many | NA | CASSLGTSYTEAFF | TGTGCCAGCAGCTTAGGGACCTCATATACTGAAGCTTTCTTT
TRBJ2-4 | TRBV25-1 | NA | NA | CARAQGLQYF | TGTGCCAGGGCCCAGGGACTTCAGTACTTC
TRBJ2-1 | TRBV28 | many | TRBD2 | CASTLGLASYNEQFF | TGTGCCAGCACCTTAGGACTAGCGTCTTACAATGAGCAGTTCTTC
TRBJ2-3 | TRBV7-9 | many | TRBD2 | CASSRSSGSTDTQYF | TGTGCCAGCAGCCGATCTAGCGGGAGCACAGATACGCAGTATTTT
TRBJ2-5 | TRBV20-1 | many | TRBD1 | CSAHRGRQETQYF | TGCAGTGCACACAGGGGGCGACAAGAGACCCAGTACTTC
TRBJ1-1 | TRBV11-2 | NA | NA | CASSSTGITEAFF | TGTGCCAGCAGCTCCACAGGGATCACTGAAGCTTTCTTT
TRBJ2-2 | TRBV20-1 | few | TRBD2 | CSARDLERDSTGELFF | TGCAGTGCTAGAGACTTAGAGCGGGATAGTACCGGGGAGCTGTTTTTT
TRBJ2-1 | TRBV7-9 | NA | NA | CASRQRLDSYNEQFF | TGTGCCAGCAGGCAACGACTAGACTCCTACAATGAGCAGTTCTTC
TRBJ1-5 | TRBV4-1 | NA | NA | CASSQVSGTGGNQPQHF | TGCGCCAGCAGCCAAGTATCTGGGACGGGGGGCAATCAGCCCCAGCATTTT
TRBJ2-1 | TRBV24-1 | many | NA | CATSDFSGAREQFF | TGTGCCACCAGTGATTTTTCTGGGGCCAGAGAGCAGTTCTTC
TRBJ1-1 | TRBV28 | NA | TRBD1 | CASSLWQGVGDTEAFF | TGTGCCAGCAGTTTGTGGCAGGGGGTTGGGGACACTGAAGCTTTCTTT
TRBJ2-3 | TRBV7-9 | NA | TRBD2 | CASSFSKAGGVDTQYF | TGTGCCAGCAGCTTCAGCAAGGCGGGGGGGGTAGATACGCAGTATTTT
TRBJ2-5 | TRBV9 | few | NA | CASSPAGLETQYF | TGTGCCAGCAGCCCAGCAGGTTTGGAGACCCAGTACTTC
TRBJ1-1 | TRBV15 | few | NA | CATSTELRNTEAFF | TGTGCCACCAGCACCGAACTCCGGAACACTGAAGCTTTCTTT
TRBJ2-5 | TRBV3-1 | few | NA | CASSQGDYRQETQYF | TGTGCCAGCAGCCAAGGGGATTACCGGCAAGAGACCCAGTACTTC
TRBJ2-3 | TRBV4-3 | few | TRBD2 | CASSPRGRWGDTQYF | TGCGCCAGCAGCCCGCGGGGGAGATGGGGGGATACGCAGTATTTT
TRBJ1-1 | TRBV4-1 | many | NA | CASSQDRTLNTEAFF | TGCGCCAGCAGCCAAGATAGGACACTGAACACTGAAGCTTTCTTT
TRBJ2-3 | TRBV9 | few | TRBD2 | CASSVPLAGEYTDTQYF | TGTGCCAGCAGCGTACCACTAGCGGGGGAGTACACAGATACGCAGTATTTT
TRBJ2-1 | TRBV14 | NA | TRBD1 | CASSQGTGRFDEQLF | TGTGCCAGCAGCCAAGGGACAGGGAGGTTCGATGAGCAGCTCTTC
TRBJ2-5 | TRBV6-2/TRBV6-3 | few | NA | CASSYDAVQETQYF | TGTGCCAGCAGTTACGACGCGGTCCAAGAGACCCAGTACTTC
TRBJ1-1 | TRBV6-5 | many | NA | CASNIRAGNTEAFF | TGTGCCAGCAACATACGGGCCGGGAACACTGAAGCTTTCTTT
TRBJ1-1 | TRBV30 | NA | TRBD1 | CAWMLDRGLEAFF | TGTGCCTGGATGCTGGACAGGGGGCTTGAAGCTTTCTTT
TRBJ2-7 | TRBV18 | NA | TRBD1 | CASSPPDRRYEQYF | TGTGCCAGCTCACCACCGGACAGGAGATACGAGCAGTACTTC
TRBJ1-5 | TRBV20-1 | NA | TRBD1 | CSAGRTGVPYSNQPQHF | TGCAGTGCTGGAAGGACAGGGGTCCCCTATAGCAATCAGCCCCAGCATTTT
TRBJ2-7 | TRBV5-1 | few | TRBD2 | CASSLTASGDVYEQYF | TGCGCCAGCAGCTTGACGGCTAGCGGGGACGTCTACGAGCAGTACTTC
TRBJ2-7 | TRBV5-4 | few | NA | CASSESMDVSYEQYF | TGTGCCAGCAGCGAGAGTATGGATGTCTCATACGAGCAGTACTTC
TRBJ2-7 | TRBV13 | few | TRBD2 | CASSQHHGGAGYEQYF | TGTGCCAGCAGCCAACACCACGGGGGGGCCGGCTACGAGCAGTACTTC
TRBJ1-6 | TRBV9 | many | NA | CASSVVGRVDSPLHF | TGTGCCAGCAGCGTAGTTGGCAGGGTCGACTCACCCCTCCACTTT
TRBJ1-4 | TRBV7-9 | many | TRBD1 | CASSPEQGAPDEKLFF | TGTGCCAGCAGCCCAGAACAGGGGGCTCCCGATGAAAAACTGTTTTTT
TRBJ2-7 | TRBV30 | few | NA | CAWSRADAPYEQYF | TGTGCCTGGAGTCGGGCAGACGCTCCCTACGAGCAGTACTTC
TRBJ2-7 | TRBV5-1 | NA | NA | CASSKEGASYEQYF | TGCGCCAGCAGCAAGGAGGGGGCCTCCTACGAGCAGTACTTC
TRBJ2-7 | TRBV20-1 | many | TRBD2 | CSARDYEGLAGNEQYF | TGCAGTGCTAGAGATTATGAAGGACTAGCGGGAAACGAGCAGTACTTC
TRBJ2-7 | TRBV6-6 | many | NA | CASSSVRYEQYF | TGTGCCAGCAGTTCCGTAAGGTACGAGCAGTACTTC
TRBJ2-1 | TRBV12-3/TRBV12-4 | few | NA | CATEGTSYNEQFF | TGTGCCACCGAAGGGACTTCCTACAATGAGCAGTTCTTC
TRBJ2-1 | TRBV12-5 | few | TRBD2 | CASAMTSLMGNEQFF | TGTGCTAGTGCAATGACTAGCCTAATGGGCAATGAGCAGTTCTTC
TRBJ2-1 | TRBV19 | NA | NA | CASTMGIHGEQFF | TGTGCCAGTACCATGGGCATTCACGGTGAGCAGTTCTTC
TRBJ1-2 | TRBV2 | NA | TRBD1 | CASREGQNYGYTF | TGTGCCAGCAGGGAGGGACAGAACTATGGCTACACCTTC
TRBJ2-6 | TRBV12-3/TRBV12-4 | few | NA | CASSLTSGASGANVLTF | TGTGCCAGCAGTCTCACGTCGGGTGCGTCTGGGGCCAACGTCCTGACTTTC
TRBJ2-1 | TRBV19 | NA | TRBD2 | CASSISGDPYNEQFF | TGTGCCAGTAGTATTAGCGGGGACCCCTACAATGAGCAGTTCTTC
TRBJ1-1 | TRBV20-1 | NA | NA | CSARDRLQPEAFF | TGCAGTGCTAGAGATAGGTTACAGCCTGAAGCTTTCTTT
TRBJ2-5 | TRBV11-2 | NA | TRBD2 | CASSSSPTSYETQYF | TGTGCCAGCAGCTCAAGCCCGACTAGCTATGAGACCCAGTACTTC
TRBJ1-1 | TRBV6-5 | many | NA | CASSPRWDTEAFF | TGTGCCAGCAGCCCGAGATGGGACACTGAAGCTTTCTTT
TRBJ2-7 | TRBV25-1 | few | NA | CASTDAYEQYF | TGTGCCAGCACCGACGCCTACGAGCAGTACTTC
TRBJ2-1 | TRBV11-2 | few | TRBD1 | CASSSWTGGNEQFF | TGTGCCAGCAGCTCCTGGACAGGAGGCAATGAGCAGTTCTTC
TRBJ2-7 | TRBV19 | few | NA | CASSTHYGTYEQYF | TGTGCCAGTAGTACTCATTATGGGACCTACGAGCAGTACTTC
TRBJ1-4 | TRBV12-3/TRBV12-4 | NA | NA | CASSLVAGEKLFF | TGTGCCAGCAGTTTAGTGGCGGGTGAAAAACTGTTTTTT
TRBJ2-7 | TRBV19 | NA | TRBD2 | CASSMGGFSYEQYF | TGTGCCAGTAGTATGGGGGGGTTCTCCTACGAGCAGTACTTC
TRBJ2-1 | TRBV11-2 | few | TRBD1 | CASSFPGGFEQFF | TGTGCCAGCAGCTTTCCAGGGGGATTTGAGCAGTTCTTC
TRBJ2-7 | TRBV4-1 | few | TRBD2 | CASSHTSGYEQYF | TGCGCCAGCAGCCACACTAGCGGCTACGAGCAGTACTTC
TRBJ1-1 | TRBV4-1 | NA | TRBD1 | CASSVTRDRGAEAFF | TGCGCCAGCAGCGTAACGCGGGACAGGGGGGCTGAAGCTTTCTTT
TRBJ1-5 | TRBV28 | many | NA | CASSFWGSNQPQHF | TGTGCCAGCAGTTTCTGGGGTAGCAATCAGCCCCAGCATTTT
TRBJ1-1 | TRBV7-9 | many | TRBD1 | CAVTGRKPEAFF | TGTGCCGTGACAGGGAGGAAACCTGAAGCTTTCTTT
TRBJ2-2 | TRBV19 | many | NA | CASKTGTRNTGELFF | TGTGCCAGTAAAACGGGGACCAGGAACACCGGGGAGCTGTTTTTT